This T cell receptor beta chain originates from a study of CD8 T cells in ankylosing spondylitis (dated by TCRdb to the late 2010s). In the study overall: The study set out to find disease-linked TCR variants by profiling T cell receptor beta repertoires in ankylosing spondylitis patients and healthy donors. The full study cohort comprised around 25 ankylosing spondylitis patients and 110 or so healthy donors. Peripheral blood was sampled, and synovial fluid was additionally collected from ankylosing spondylitis patients.

The study at large found these results: Blood from ankylosing spondylitis patients appeared to be characterized by a TCR beta motif composed of eight highly homologous amino acid variants. Some motif variants were previously reported in synovial fluid and blood of reactive arthritis patients, suggesting common disease-initiation mechanisms. According to the report, matched synovial fluid samples from ankylosing spondylitis patients were significantly enriched for the disease-linked clones. In peripheral blood, the disease-linked clones were found at relatively low frequencies and had a CD8+ phenotype.

For sequencing, an Illumina HiSeq 2500 was employed. Quantitative 5'-RACE with molecular barcodes was the method used to prepare the TCR beta libraries. As for the authors' bioinformatics: A new computational method based on a probabilistic model of VDJ rearrangement was used to identify disease-linked TCR variants. TCRdb's own reprocessing of the public reads used fastp at Q25 and MiXCR and kept productive beta chains. Each CDR3 protein appears once, grouped with its most common genes and DNA. Here the V and J calls rest on TCRdb's processing, not on the authors' analysis. This sample is represented by tens of thousands of distinct CDR3 sequences; 4.5% to 5.5% of them were singletons. The biggest ten clones account for around 1.8% of the sample. The germline V gene specifies SGDLS as CDR1 and YYNGEE as CDR2. Trimming removed 2 bases from V and 1 base from J; the gene matches leave 2 bases unexplained. The CDR3 runs 15 amino acids, cysteine and phenylalanine included. Only the CDR3 portion is preserved as DNA: 45 bases, with reading frame beginning at the first base.

Only a few counts were recorded for this clonotype. Its antigen has not been determined. No per-base quality is available; no much larger clone lies one base away. Recombination linked TRBV9 to TRBJ2-1, and 8 junctional nucleotides match TRBD1. The clonotype comes from a female donor with ankylosing spondylitis or in good health (not recorded which). Input material: blood, either unsorted or a sorted T cell fraction (not recorded which). CDR3 sequence: CASSVGDRSYNEQFF. The DNA is TGTGCCAGCAGCGTTGGGGACAGGTCCTACAATGAGCAGTTCTTC.